This TCR beta chain comes out of a study of T-cell reconstitution after alpha-beta-depleted transplantation in children. Study conclusions and caveats: Diversity and T-cell counts at one year after transplant derived mostly from new T cells. Some patients' high day-60 TCRbeta diversity was traced to surviving recipient T cells and thymic progenitors. Several hundred graft clones that had expanded were reportedly the source of alpha-beta T cells about two months after transplant.

Germline values: CDR1 SGHDT, CDR2 YYEEEE. The CDR3 covers 14 residues. With 0 bases removed from V and 6 bases from J, the gap between germline ends came to 12 bases. A library of TCRbeta sequences, prepared with unique molecular identifiers, was generated. Each CDR3 protein is one row after TCRdb ran MiXCR on the PCR reads. The data hold more than 500,000 distinct CDR3 sequences, with about 10% observed a single time. This clonotype occurred a few times. Its antigen is unidentified. The starting material was PBMCs, mostly from graft donor cells, obtained 180 days after TCRalphabeta/CD19-depleted stem cell transplant. The sequence was obtained from a female patient between 2 and 15 years old who had a stem cell transplant for aplastic anemia, so the T cells may come from the graft donor. The V call is TRBV5-6, the J call TRBJ1-2; the D gene is possibly TRBD1 (6 bases). The CDR3 loop reads CASSLVWPGDGYTF. The CDR3 DNA reads TGTGCCAGCAGCTTGGTGTGGCCAGGGGATGGCTACACCTTC.